The entry below gives a single T cell receptor beta chain sequence along with its context. The data stem from a study of cytomegalovirus exposure and HLA in healthy donors. PCR employed 60 Vbeta and 13 Jbeta primers. Data came from immunoSEQ multiplex PCR; TCRdb stores just in-frame clones and leaves some out. The data contain around 98,000 clones, more than 60% of them singletons. Sequencing was carried out using PBMCs. The TCR comes from a man in his fifties in good health and CMV-seronegative.

The CDR3 DNA reads TGTGCCAGCAGCTTAGTCTTCTCCACCCAGGGCAATCAGCCCCAGCATTTT. Protein product: CASSLVFSTQGNQPQHF. The chain uses TRBV7-2 and TRBJ1-5, with D uncertain. The ends were cut back, 1 base at V and 2 bases at J, with 15 bases in the middle. The CDR3 totals 17 residues. The germline CDR1 and CDR2 sequences are SGHTA and FQGNSA. The full variable domain, its missing parts supplied by reference TRBV7-2 and TRBJ1-5, is GAGVSQSPSNKVTEKGKDVELRCDPISGHTALYWYRQSLGQGLEFLIYFQGNSAPDKSGLPSDRFSAERTGGSVSTLTIQRTQQEDSAVYLCASSLVFSTQGNQPQHFGDGTRLSIL.